The TCR beta chain under discussion was sequenced for a study of blood T cell repertoires in COVID-19. Study information: The origin of the acute and convalescent COVID-19 samples was the United States, Italy and Spain.

The authors' processing: It was from reference gene primer amplification that nucleated cell counts were estimated. TCRdb keeps only in-frame clones here, not all; method: immunoSEQ multiplex PCR. V and J calls and clone size are copied from that table; D and trimming were computed from the DNA. This sample has tens of thousands of clones, with roughly 77% found just once. This CDR3 is built from 14 residues. The ends were cut back, 4 bases at V and 1 base at J, with 14 bases in the middle. The germline gives CDR1 SQVTM, CDR2 ANQGSEA. The sequenced material came from peripheral blood. The genes are TRBV29-1 and TRBJ2-7, with TRBD1 as a possible D gene (6 bases). This clonotype was obtained from a man in his fifties or sixties with active or convalescent COVID-19. The DNA of the CDR3 is TGCAGCGTTGTTTCAGGGACATATTCCTACGAGCAGTACTTC. Translation: CSVVSGTYSYEQYF.